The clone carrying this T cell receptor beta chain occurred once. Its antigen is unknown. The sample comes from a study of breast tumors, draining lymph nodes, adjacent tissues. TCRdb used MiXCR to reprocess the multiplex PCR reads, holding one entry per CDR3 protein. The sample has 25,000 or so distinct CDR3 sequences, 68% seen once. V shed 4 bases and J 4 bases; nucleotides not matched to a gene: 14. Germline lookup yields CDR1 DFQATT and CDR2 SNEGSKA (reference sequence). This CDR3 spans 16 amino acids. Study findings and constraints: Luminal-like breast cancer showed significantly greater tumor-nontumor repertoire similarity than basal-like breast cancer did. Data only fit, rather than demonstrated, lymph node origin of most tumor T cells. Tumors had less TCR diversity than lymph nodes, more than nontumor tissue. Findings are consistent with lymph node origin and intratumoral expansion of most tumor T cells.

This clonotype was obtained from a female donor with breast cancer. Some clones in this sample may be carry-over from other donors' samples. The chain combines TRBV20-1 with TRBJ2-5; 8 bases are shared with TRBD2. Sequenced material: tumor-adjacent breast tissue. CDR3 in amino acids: CSATPWSPGGAETQYF. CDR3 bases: TGCAGTGCTACCCCCTGGAGCCCGGGAGGGGCAGAGACCCAGTACTTC.